Listed below are T cell receptor beta chains from one sample, sequenced in a study of T cell repertoires in cytomegalovirus infection. These receptors have no known antigen. TCRdb reanalysed the reads using MiXCR and keeps one entry per CDR3 protein. The sample has a few hundred thousand distinct CDR3 sequences; about 29% are singletons. Sequencing was performed on cultured PBMCs, taken from culture after CMV antigen stimulation. These receptors were obtained from a human donor in good health (CMV status not recorded). Some clones in this sample may be carry-over from other donors' samples. The CDR3 runs from the conserved cysteine through the conserved F or W. The D gene is left open where the match is weak. Size values are once, few and many counts, or a class for expanded clones, and some rows have none.

clone_size: few; j_call: TRBJ2-3; v_call: TRBV5-1; d_call: NA; cdr3_nt: TGCGCCAGCAACAGGGGGGGGAGCACAGATACGCAGTATTTT; cdr3_aa: CASNRGGSTDTQYF
clone_size: few; j_call: TRBJ1-5; v_call: TRBV4-1; d_call: NA; cdr3_nt: TGCGCCAGCAGCCCCCAAAGGGGTAGCAATCAGCCCCAGCATTTT; cdr3_aa: CASSPQRGSNQPQHF
clone_size: few; j_call: TRBJ2-3; v_call: TRBV7-6; d_call: NA; cdr3_nt: TGTGCCAGCAGCTTAGCGGAGATTAATGCGGGAGATACGCAGTATTTT; cdr3_aa: CASSLAEINAGDTQYF
clone_size: NA; j_call: TRBJ2-7; v_call: TRBV20-1; d_call: TRBD2; cdr3_nt: TGCAGTGCAAGGGGACTAGCGGGAGTCTACGAGCAGTACTTC; cdr3_aa: CSARGLAGVYEQYF
clone_size: few; j_call: TRBJ2-7; v_call: TRBV7-9; d_call: TRBD2; cdr3_nt: TGTGCCAGCAGCCTTACAGCGGGAGCTTACGAGCAGTACTTC; cdr3_aa: CASSLTAGAYEQYF
clone_size: many; j_call: TRBJ1-2; v_call: TRBV6-2/TRBV6-3; d_call: TRBD1; cdr3_nt: TGTGCCAGCAGTTACGCTGGACAGGCCCGCTATGGCTACACCTTC; cdr3_aa: CASSYAGQARYGYTF
clone_size: many; j_call: TRBJ2-1; v_call: TRBV7-8; d_call: TRBD1; cdr3_nt: TGTGCCAGCAGCTTAGTTGGGACAGGGAGAATTGAGCAGTTCTTC; cdr3_aa: CASSLVGTGRIEQFF
clone_size: NA; j_call: TRBJ1-1; v_call: TRBV7-8; d_call: NA; cdr3_nt: TGTGCCAGCAGCTTAAGGATAAGACGGCTGAACACTGAAGCTTTCTTT; cdr3_aa: CASSLRIRRLNTEAFF
clone_size: NA; j_call: TRBJ1-5; v_call: TRBV28; d_call: NA; cdr3_nt: TGTGCCAGCAGCTTTGGGGATAGCAATCAGCCCCAGCATTTT; cdr3_aa: CASSFGDSNQPQHF
clone_size: NA; j_call: TRBJ2-5; v_call: TRBV11-2; d_call: NA; cdr3_nt: TGTGCCAGCAGCTTGGCGAGCTTGGAGACCCAGTACTTC; cdr3_aa: CASSLASLETQYF
clone_size: few; j_call: TRBJ1-2; v_call: TRBV7-2; d_call: NA; cdr3_nt: TGTGCCAGCAGCACGACGGGTTATGGCTACACCTTC; cdr3_aa: CASSTTGYGYTF
clone_size: NA; j_call: TRBJ2-7; v_call: TRBV28; d_call: TRBD2; cdr3_nt: TGTGCCAGCAGTGCCGAGGCGGGAGGAGACTACGAGCAGTACTTC; cdr3_aa: CASSAEAGGDYEQYF
clone_size: few; j_call: TRBJ2-1; v_call: TRBV2; d_call: TRBD2; cdr3_nt: TGTGCCAGCAGTGGAGGCGGCGGGAGAAGCCATGAGCAGTTCTTC; cdr3_aa: CASSGGGGRSHEQFF
clone_size: NA; j_call: TRBJ1-2; v_call: TRBV25-1; d_call: TRBD1; cdr3_nt: TGTGCCAGCGGACAGGGAGTGGGGATCTATGGCTACACCTTC; cdr3_aa: CASGQGVGIYGYTF
clone_size: few; j_call: TRBJ2-1; v_call: TRBV7-2; d_call: TRBD2; cdr3_nt: TGTGCCAGCAGCTTCGGGGGGGGTAATGAGCAGTTCTTC; cdr3_aa: CASSFGGGNEQFF
clone_size: few; j_call: TRBJ1-4; v_call: TRBV7-8; d_call: NA; cdr3_nt: TGTGCCAGCAGCTCCCAAAAAGCTAATGAAAAACTGTTTTTT; cdr3_aa: CASSSQKANEKLFF
clone_size: few; j_call: TRBJ2-7; v_call: TRBV12-3/TRBV12-4; d_call: TRBD2; cdr3_nt: TGTGCCAGCAGTCCGCGGAGCGGGAGGGCCGGGAACGAGCAGTACTTC; cdr3_aa: CASSPRSGRAGNEQYF
clone_size: NA; j_call: TRBJ1-1; v_call: TRBV28; d_call: NA; cdr3_nt: TGTGCCAGCAGTCTCCTAGGGGGGACCGTGAACACTGAAGCTTTCTTT; cdr3_aa: CASSLLGGTVNTEAFF
clone_size: NA; j_call: TRBJ2-7; v_call: TRBV2; d_call: NA; cdr3_nt: TGTGCCAGCAGTGAGGGACTTATCGACGAGCAGTACTTC; cdr3_aa: CASSEGLIDEQYF
clone_size: NA; j_call: TRBJ2-1; v_call: TRBV5-4; d_call: TRBD2; cdr3_nt: TGTGCCAGCAGTTCCGGGACTAGCGGAGTGGGGGAGCAGTTCTTC; cdr3_aa: CASSSGTSGVGEQFF
clone_size: NA; j_call: TRBJ2-5; v_call: TRBV9; d_call: TRBD1; cdr3_nt: TGTGCCAGCAGCGTAGACGGGACAGGGGAGACCCAGTACTTC; cdr3_aa: CASSVDGTGETQYF
clone_size: few; j_call: TRBJ2-1; v_call: TRBV5-1; d_call: TRBD2; cdr3_nt: TGCGCCAGCAGCTCGCAACTACTAGCGGGGGGTTACAATGAGCAGTTCTTC; cdr3_aa: CASSSQLLAGGYNEQFF
clone_size: many; j_call: TRBJ1-2; v_call: TRBV2; d_call: NA; cdr3_nt: TGTGCCCGGACGGAGACGTATGGCTACACCTTC; cdr3_aa: CARTETYGYTF
clone_size: NA; j_call: TRBJ2-3; v_call: TRBV11-2; d_call: NA; cdr3_nt: TGTGCCAGCAGCTTAGGGTCCCAGGGTGGGAATACGCAGTATTTT; cdr3_aa: CASSLGSQGGNTQYF
clone_size: NA; j_call: TRBJ2-5; v_call: TRBV11-2; d_call: NA; cdr3_nt: TGTGCCAGCAGCTTCACATGGGACATCCAGCTGGAGACCCAGTACTTC; cdr3_aa: CASSFTWDIQLETQYF
clone_size: NA; j_call: TRBJ2-5; v_call: TRBV6-2/TRBV6-3; d_call: NA; cdr3_nt: TGTGCCAGCAGCCTCCATCTCCGGGGGCTCCAAGAGACCCAGTACTTC; cdr3_aa: CASSLHLRGLQETQYF
clone_size: few; j_call: TRBJ1-2; v_call: TRBV12-3/TRBV12-4; d_call: NA; cdr3_nt: TGTGCCAGCAGACCCGACGGGGCGTGGGGTGTATATGGCTACACCTTC; cdr3_aa: CASRPDGAWGVYGYTF
clone_size: few; j_call: TRBJ2-2; v_call: TRBV11-2; d_call: TRBD2; cdr3_nt: TGTGCCAGCAGCTCTTACCAGCGGGAGGGCCGAGACACCGGGGAGCTGTTTTTT; cdr3_aa: CASSSYQREGRDTGELFF
clone_size: NA; j_call: TRBJ2-2; v_call: TRBV28; d_call: TRBD2; cdr3_nt: TGTGCCAGCGGACTAGCGTACGGGGAGCTGTTTTTT; cdr3_aa: CASGLAYGELFF
clone_size: NA; j_call: TRBJ1-1; v_call: TRBV15; d_call: NA; cdr3_nt: TGTGCCACCAGCAGGGGTAACACTGAAGCTTTCTTT; cdr3_aa: CATSRGNTEAFF
clone_size: once; j_call: TRBJ2-3; v_call: TRBV5-1; d_call: TRBD2; cdr3_nt: TGCGCCAGCAGCTTGGTTAGCGGGACCACCCCAGATACGCAGTATTTT; cdr3_aa: CASSLVSGTTPDTQYF
clone_size: many; j_call: TRBJ2-2; v_call: TRBV7-3; d_call: TRBD1; cdr3_nt: TGTGCCAGCAGCTTATCCCCGACAGGGGCGAACACCGGGGAGCTGTTTTTT; cdr3_aa: CASSLSPTGANTGELFF
clone_size: few; j_call: TRBJ1-3; v_call: TRBV7-3; d_call: NA; cdr3_nt: TGTGCCAGCAGCTCCCCTATGTGGGGGAGTGGAAACACCATATATTTT; cdr3_aa: CASSSPMWGSGNTIYF
clone_size: many; j_call: TRBJ1-5; v_call: TRBV7-8; d_call: NA; cdr3_nt: TGTGCCAGCAGCTCAGGACCTCAGCCCCAGCATTTT; cdr3_aa: CASSSGPQPQHF
clone_size: NA; j_call: TRBJ1-2; v_call: TRBV6-1; d_call: TRBD1; cdr3_nt: TGTGCCAGCCAGGGACAGAACTATGGCTACACCTTC; cdr3_aa: CASQGQNYGYTF
clone_size: NA; j_call: TRBJ1-1; v_call: TRBV11-2; d_call: TRBD1; cdr3_nt: TGTGCCAGCAGCCCAGGGACAGGGGGCTTGAACACTGAAGCTTTCTTT; cdr3_aa: CASSPGTGGLNTEAFF
clone_size: once; j_call: TRBJ2-2; v_call: TRBV28; d_call: NA; cdr3_nt: TGTGCCAGCAGTTTACGGCTAACTAAGACCGGGGAGCTGTTTTTT; cdr3_aa: CASSLRLTKTGELFF
clone_size: NA; j_call: TRBJ1-1; v_call: TRBV2; d_call: NA; cdr3_nt: TGTGCCGGGGGGGTCTGGGACACTGAAGCTTTCTTT; cdr3_aa: CAGGVWDTEAFF
clone_size: few; j_call: TRBJ2-3; v_call: TRBV7-9; d_call: NA; cdr3_nt: TGTGCCAGCAGCATCCCAGAGACAGATACGCAGTATTTT; cdr3_aa: CASSIPETDTQYF
clone_size: many; j_call: TRBJ2-7; v_call: TRBV7-2; d_call: NA; cdr3_nt: TGTGCCAGCAGCTTAACACAGTCCTACGAGCAGTACTTC; cdr3_aa: CASSLTQSYEQYF
clone_size: few; j_call: TRBJ2-7; v_call: TRBV15; d_call: TRBD1; cdr3_nt: TGTGCCACCAGCAGACCCGGGACAGGGAGTCCCCACGAGCAGTACTTC; cdr3_aa: CATSRPGTGSPHEQYF
clone_size: NA; j_call: TRBJ2-7; v_call: TRBV27; d_call: TRBD1; cdr3_nt: TGTGCCAGCAGTTCAGGGACAGGGATGGCCGAGCAGTACTTC; cdr3_aa: CASSSGTGMAEQYF
clone_size: few; j_call: TRBJ2-3; v_call: TRBV29-1; d_call: NA; cdr3_nt: TGCAGCGGGAGTAGCACAGATACGCAGTATTTT; cdr3_aa: CSGSSTDTQYF
clone_size: NA; j_call: TRBJ2-7; v_call: TRBV12-5; d_call: NA; cdr3_nt: TGTGCTAGTGGTTTGTTAGGTTACGAGCAGTACTTC; cdr3_aa: CASGLLGYEQYF
clone_size: NA; j_call: TRBJ1-2; v_call: TRBV6-1; d_call: TRBD1; cdr3_nt: TGTGCCAGCAGTGACCCGGGACAGGGGCTCTATGGCTACACCTTC; cdr3_aa: CASSDPGQGLYGYTF
clone_size: NA; j_call: TRBJ2-1; v_call: TRBV4-2; d_call: NA; cdr3_nt: TGTGCCAGCAGCCAAGATTATTTCCTCCCCCCGTACCGTAATGAGCAGTTCTTC; cdr3_aa: CASSQDYFLPPYRNEQFF
clone_size: NA; j_call: TRBJ2-5; v_call: TRBV6-6; d_call: NA; cdr3_nt: TGTGCCAGCAGTGCAATCCCCAAAGAGACCCAGTACTTC; cdr3_aa: CASSAIPKETQYF
clone_size: NA; j_call: TRBJ2-4; v_call: TRBV4-2; d_call: NA; cdr3_nt: TGTGCCAGCAGCCAAGAACTCGGCCTAGCAGTAGCCAAAAACATTCAGTACTTC; cdr3_aa: CASSQELGLAVAKNIQYF
clone_size: few; j_call: TRBJ1-5; v_call: TRBV6-2/TRBV6-3; d_call: NA; cdr3_nt: TGTGCCAGCACCCTCTCACGGAAGGATCAGCCCCAGCATTTT; cdr3_aa: CASTLSRKDQPQHF
clone_size: many; j_call: TRBJ1-5; v_call: TRBV7-2; d_call: NA; cdr3_nt: TGTGCCAGCAGCTTAGGGGGGGCAGGCAATCAGCCCCAGCATTTT; cdr3_aa: CASSLGGAGNQPQHF
clone_size: NA; j_call: TRBJ2-5; v_call: TRBV10-3; d_call: NA; cdr3_nt: TGTGCCATCAATGAGGAGACCCAAGAGACCCAGTACTTC; cdr3_aa: CAINEETQETQYF